These 22 T cell receptor beta chains were sequenced from one sample in a study of post-analysis software for immune sequencing data. Study conclusions and caveats: TRBV segments more frequent in patients than in controls numbered five and included TRBV5-6, TRBV5-1 and TRBV20-1.

The authors incorporated unique molecular identifiers into the TCR beta cDNA libraries. TCRdb re-called the PCR reads with MiXCR, one entry per CDR3 protein. The sample records 700,000 to 900,000 distinct CDR3 sequences, under 60% being singletons. These receptors are not linked to any known antigen. Material for sequencing was blood. The receptors derive from a girl between 5 and 17 years old with multiple sclerosis.

The chain links TRBV18 to TRBJ2-5; 8 nucleotides agree with TRBD1. Germline V gene lookup returns CDR1 KGHSH and CDR2 LQKENI. This CDR3 contains 14 residues. The V gene end was trimmed by 2 bases and the J gene end by 13 bases; junction bases not matched to a gene: 12. CDR3: CASSPGTLTDRGYF. CDR3 coding DNA: TGTGCCAGCTCACCAGGGACGTTGACTGACAGGGGGTACTTC. Full variable domain (missing parts from reference TRBV18 and TRBJ2-5): NAGVMQNPRHLVRRRGQEARLRCSPMKGHSHVYWYRQLPEEGLKFMVYLQKENIIDESGMPKERFSAEFPKEGPSILRIQQVVRGDSAAYFCASSPGTLTDRGYFGPGTRLLVL.

V and J are TRBV7-9 and TRBJ2-7; the D is unclear. Germline assignment: CDR1 SEHNR and CDR2 FQNEAQ (reference sequence). Trimming left V 4 bases short and J 4 bases short, with 17 bases between. The CDR3 has 15 amino acids. Written as DNA, the CDR3 is TGTGCCAGCAGCTCCCCCGCAGGCCCCGTGTACGAGCAGTACTTC. Translation: CASSSPAGPVYEQYF.

The chain carries TRBV29-1 and TRBJ2-1, with D uncertain. Per germline, CDR1 SQVTM and CDR2 ANQGSEA. The V end lost 6 bases, the J end lost 6 bases, and 15 bases lay between the germline ends. The CDR3 covers 13 residues. DNA for the CDR3: TGCAGCGTGAAAATGGCGACAATCAATGAGCAGTTCTTC. It yields the protein CSVKMATINEQFF.

Here the CDR3 reads CSAPGPGFTDTQYF. In DNA, the CDR3 is TGCAGTGCCCCCGGGCCGGGGTTCACAGATACGCAGTATTTT. This sequence joins TRBV20-1 and TRBJ2-3, with D possibly TRBD2 on 5 matching bases. The CDR3 has 14 amino acids. The germline gives CDR1 DFQATT, CDR2 SNEGSKA (reference sequence). The V end lost 6 bases, the J end lost 2 bases, and 15 bases lay between the germline ends.

The DNA of the CDR3 is TGCGCCAGCAGCCACCCGGGACAGGGGTACCAAGAGACCCAGTACTTC. Its protein is CASSHPGQGYQETQYF. The chain couples TRBV4-1 to TRBJ2-5; TRBD1 matches 10 bases. Germline V gene data show CDR1 as MGHRA and CDR2 as YSYEKL. Trimming at V came to 3 bases and at J to 0 bases, leaving 4 bases not matched to a gene. This CDR3 comprises 16 residues.

This chain connects TRBV27 to TRBJ2-1, with 9 bases identical to TRBD2. J was trimmed by 7 bases and V by 6 bases; bases with no gene match: 13. This CDR3 has 16 amino acids. Per germline, CDR1 MNHEY and CDR2 SMNVEV (reference sequence). The CDR3 loop is CASSLPPQREVNEQFF. In DNA, the CDR3 is TGTGCCAGCAGCCTACCTCCCCAGCGGGAGGTAAATGAGCAGTTCTTC.

This clonotype was counted only a few times. The chain uses TRBV29-1 and TRBJ2-3; 7 nucleotides match TRBD1. V was clipped by 8 bases and J by 0 bases; unmatched bases: 11. Germline V gives CDR1 SQVTM, CDR2 ANQGSEA. CDR3 length equals 15 residues. The CDR3 protein is CSSGHGTVSTDTQYF. In nucleotides, the CDR3 is TGCAGCTCGGGCCACGGGACAGTCAGCACAGATACGCAGTATTTT.

The chain couples TRBV19 to TRBJ1-2; D call uncertain. Germline V CDR1 and CDR2: LNHDA, SQIVND (reference sequence). The CDR3 runs 12 residues. V dropped 5 bases and J dropped 8 bases, with 12 bases sitting between them. CDR3 sequence (DNA): TGTGCCAGTAGTTCGTCGACTGGGGGCTACACCTTC. Its translation: CASSSSTGGYTF.

This chain uses TRBV5-1 with TRBJ2-3; 7 bases align to TRBD2. V trimming: 4 bases; J trimming: 8 bases; junction bases outside the gene matches: 13. Germline CDR1 and CDR2: SGHRS and YFSETQ. CDR3 length: 15 residues. DNA of the CDR3: TGCGCCAGCAGCCCCCCAGGGAGGGGAGAGGGTACGCAGTATTTT. Its translation: CASSPPGRGEGTQYF.

This chain joins TRBV29-1 and TRBJ2-7; perhaps TRBD1 as D (5 bases). Per germline, CDR1 SQVTM and CDR2 ANQGSEA. V lost 7 bases, J lost 5 bases, and 15 bases lay in between. The CDR3 totals 12 residues. Here the CDR3 DNA reads TGCAGCGGTGCCCGCCAGGGAAACGAGCAGTACTTC. It is translated as CSGARQGNEQYF.

The table lists this clonotype with a few counts. The chain couples TRBV29-1 to TRBJ1-2; 10 nucleotides align to TRBD1. There are 12 residues in the CDR3. The ends lost 6 bases at V and 5 bases at J; junction bases unmatched: 3. Germline V gene sequence: CDR1 SQVTM, CDR2 ANQGSEA. The CDR3 nucleotides are TGCAGCGTGGGACAGGGGACTTATGGCTACACCTTC. Translated, it gives CSVGQGTYGYTF.

The DNA of the CDR3 is TGCGCCAGCAGCCAAGATGGGTCCAGGGACTATGGCTACACCTTC. It encodes CASSQDGSRDYGYTF. The rearrangement links TRBV4-3 to TRBJ1-2; tentative D call: TRBD1 (5 bases). There are 15 residues in the CDR3. CDR1 and CDR2 from the germline V gene are LGHNA and YSLEER. Trimming pared 0 bases from V and 3 bases from J, leaving 11 bases between.

The rearrangement links TRBV7-2 to TRBJ1-5; no clear D. The CDR3 is 17 amino acids. From germline, CDR1 is SGHTA and CDR2 FQGNSA. V lost 2 bases to trimming and J lost 0 bases, with 14 bases between them. CDR3 sequence reads: CASSLTARTDSNQPQHF. CDR3 DNA sequence: TGTGCCAGCAGCTTAACGGCCCGCACAGATAGCAATCAGCCCCAGCATTTT.

The sample holds a few counts of this clonotype. This chain uses TRBV6-6 with TRBJ2-4; D gene ambiguous. V gave up 0 bases and J gave up 7 bases, with 10 bases separating them. Looked up from germline, CDR1 is MNHNY and CDR2 is SVGAGI (reference sequence). This CDR3 has 14 amino acids. The CDR3 sequence: CASSYSFSRNIQYF. The CDR3 DNA is TGTGCCAGCAGTTACTCGTTTAGCAGGAACATTCAGTACTTC.

The chain employs TRBV24-1 and TRBJ2-1, with 8 positions matching TRBD2. The V gene end was trimmed by 5 bases and the J gene end by 8 bases; junction bases not matched to a gene: 4. Per germline, CDR1 KGHDR and CDR2 SFDVKD. CDR3 length: 13 residues. The CDR3 bases are TGTGCCACCAGTGGTAGCGGGATCGATGAGCAGTTCTTC. It specifies CATSGSGIDEQFF.

The gene calls are TRBV20-1 and TRBJ2-7, with 8 bases aligning to TRBD1. Germline V CDR1 and CDR2: DFQATT, SNEGSKA (reference sequence). CDR3 size: 17 residues. V dropped 0 bases and J dropped 7; count of bases not matched to a gene: 17. The CDR3, as DNA: TGCAGTGCTAGAGATAGTGGGCAGGGGGCCCCCTCAGGAGAGCAGTACTTC. It yields the protein CSARDSGQGAPSGEQYF.

V and J are TRBV7-2 and TRBJ2-1, with 12 positions matching TRBD2. The CDR3 loop spans 15 amino acids. From germline, CDR1 is SGHTA and CDR2 FQGNSA. V lost 4 bases and J lost 5; bases outside the gene matches: 3. Here the CDR3 reads CASSCGLAGHNEQFF. CDR3 sequence (DNA): TGTGCCAGCAGCTGTGGACTAGCGGGACACAATGAGCAGTTCTTC.

The rearrangement uses TRBV27 and TRBJ2-1; perhaps TRBD2 as D (6 bases). Looked up from germline, CDR1 is MNHEY and CDR2 is SMNVEV (reference sequence). CDR3 length: 12 amino acids. Trimming removed 4 bases from V and 9 bases from J, with 10 bases in between. CDR3 sequence (DNA): TGTGCCAGCAGTTGGGGCGGGGCTGAGCAGTTCTTC. Protein sequence: CASSWGGAEQFF.

This chain uses TRBV28 with TRBJ2-7; D perhaps matches TRBD1 (5 bases). From germline, CDR1 is MDHEN and CDR2 SYDVKM. The CDR3 length is 13 residues. V dropped 7 bases and J dropped 10 bases, with 20 bases sitting between them. In DNA, the CDR3 is TGTGCCAGCATCCTAAAGGGGTACCAAGACCAGTACTTC. It codes for CASILKGYQDQYF. The whole variable domain, remainder taken from reference TRBV28 and TRBJ2-7, is DVKVTQSSRYLVKRTGEKVFLECVQDMDHENMFWYRQDPGLGLRLIYFSYDVKMKEKGDIPEGYSVSREKKERFSLILESASTNQTSMYLCASILKGYQDQYFGPGTRLTVT.

The chain uses TRBV6-2 or TRBV6-3 and TRBJ2-1; 9 bases are a match to TRBD1. The CDR3 contains 15 residues. Trimming removed 2 bases from V and 5 bases from J; junction bases left unmatched: 4. CDR1 and CDR2 (germline): MNHEY, SVGEGT. The CDR3 protein is CASSYAQGANNEQFF. CDR3 in DNA: TGTGCCAGCAGTTACGCACAGGGGGCCAACAATGAGCAGTTCTTC.

This chain links TRBV4-1 with TRBJ1-2; D unclear. Germline V gene lookup returns CDR1 MGHRA and CDR2 YSYEKL. The CDR3 is 14 residues long. V was trimmed by 3 bases and J by 5 bases, leaving 13 bases between them. The CDR3 here is CASSQRETLYGYTF. In DNA form, the CDR3 reads TGCGCCAGCAGCCAGAGGGAGACATTGTATGGCTACACCTTC.

V gene TRBV5-6 combines with J gene TRBJ2-1, with 7 bases identical to TRBD1. V lost 7 bases to trimming and J lost 7 bases; unmatched junction nucleotides: 5. This CDR3 spans 12 amino acids. Germline V gene lookup returns CDR1 SGHDT and CDR2 YYEEEE. CDR3 residues: CASSIQGNEQFF. The CDR3 DNA follows: TGTGCCAGCTCCATACAGGGGAATGAGCAGTTCTTC.